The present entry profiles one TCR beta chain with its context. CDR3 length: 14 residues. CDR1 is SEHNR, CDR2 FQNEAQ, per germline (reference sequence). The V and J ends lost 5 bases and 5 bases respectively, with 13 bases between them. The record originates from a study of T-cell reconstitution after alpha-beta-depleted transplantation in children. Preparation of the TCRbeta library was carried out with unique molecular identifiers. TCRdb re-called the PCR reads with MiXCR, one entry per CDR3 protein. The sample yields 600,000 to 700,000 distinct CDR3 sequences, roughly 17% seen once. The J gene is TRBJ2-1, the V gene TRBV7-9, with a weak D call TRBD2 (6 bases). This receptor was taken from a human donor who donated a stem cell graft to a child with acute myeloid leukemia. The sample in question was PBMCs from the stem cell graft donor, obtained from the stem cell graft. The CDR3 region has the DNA TGTGCCAGCAGCATATTCGGGAGAAACAATGAGCAGTTCTTC. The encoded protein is CASSIFGRNNEQFF.